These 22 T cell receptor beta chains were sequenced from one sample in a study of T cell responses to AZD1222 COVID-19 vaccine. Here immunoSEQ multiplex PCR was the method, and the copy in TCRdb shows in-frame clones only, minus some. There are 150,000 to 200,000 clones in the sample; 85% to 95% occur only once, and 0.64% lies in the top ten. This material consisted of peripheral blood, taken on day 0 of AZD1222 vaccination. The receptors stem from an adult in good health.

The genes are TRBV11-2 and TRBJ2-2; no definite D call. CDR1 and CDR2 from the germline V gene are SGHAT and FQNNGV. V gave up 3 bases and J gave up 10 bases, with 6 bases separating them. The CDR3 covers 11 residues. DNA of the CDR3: TGTGCCAGCAGCTTCCCTGAGGAGCTGTTTTTT. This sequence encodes CASSFPEELFF.

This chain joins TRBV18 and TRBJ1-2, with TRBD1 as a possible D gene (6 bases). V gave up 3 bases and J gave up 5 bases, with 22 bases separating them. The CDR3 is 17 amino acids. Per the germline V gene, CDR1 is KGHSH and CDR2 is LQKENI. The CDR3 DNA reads TGTGCCAGCTCACCCAGCGTGGACAGCGCCTTGATGTATGGCTACACCTTC. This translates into CASSPSVDSALMYGYTF.

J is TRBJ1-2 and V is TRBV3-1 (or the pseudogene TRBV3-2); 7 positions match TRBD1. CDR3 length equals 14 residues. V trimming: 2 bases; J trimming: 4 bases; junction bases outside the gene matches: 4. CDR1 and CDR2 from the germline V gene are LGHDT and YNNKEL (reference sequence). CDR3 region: CASSQHSGGYGYTF. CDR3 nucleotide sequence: TGTGCCAGCAGCCAACATTCAGGGGGCTATGGCTACACCTTC.

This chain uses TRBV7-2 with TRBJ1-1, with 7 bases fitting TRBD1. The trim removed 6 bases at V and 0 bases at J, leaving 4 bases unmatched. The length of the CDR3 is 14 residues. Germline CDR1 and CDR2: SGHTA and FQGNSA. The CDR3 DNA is TGTGCCAGCAGGCCGGGACAGCTGAACACTGAAGCTTTCTTT. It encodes CASRPGQLNTEAFF.

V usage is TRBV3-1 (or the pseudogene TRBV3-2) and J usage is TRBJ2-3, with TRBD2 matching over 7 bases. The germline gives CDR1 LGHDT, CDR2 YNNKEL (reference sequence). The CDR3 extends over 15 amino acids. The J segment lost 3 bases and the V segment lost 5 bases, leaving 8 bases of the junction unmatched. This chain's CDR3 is CASSYLRERTDTQYF. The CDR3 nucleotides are TGTGCCAGCAGCTATCTGCGGGAGAGGACAGATACGCAGTATTTT.

The CDR3 sequence is CASSYIPGELFF. CDR3 nucleotides: TGTGCCAGCAGTTATATACCCGGGGAGCTGTTTTTT. This sequence joins TRBV12-3 or TRBV12-4 and TRBJ2-2; D unclear. The CDR3 totals 12 residues. V was trimmed by 4 bases and J by 6 bases, leaving 6 bases between them.

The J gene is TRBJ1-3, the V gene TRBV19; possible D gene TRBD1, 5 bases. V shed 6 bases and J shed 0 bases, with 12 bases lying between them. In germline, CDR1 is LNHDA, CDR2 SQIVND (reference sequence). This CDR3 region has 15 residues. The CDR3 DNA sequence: TGTGCCAGTAGGGATTCAGGGTTCTCTGGAAACACCATATATTTT. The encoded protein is CASRDSGFSGNTIYF. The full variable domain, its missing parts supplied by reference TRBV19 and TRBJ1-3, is DGGITQSPKYLFRKEGQNVTLSCEQNLNHDAMYWYRQDPGQGLRLIYYSQIVNDFQKGDIAEGYSVSREKKESFPLTVTSAQKNPTAFYLCASRDSGFSGNTIYFGEGSWLTVV.

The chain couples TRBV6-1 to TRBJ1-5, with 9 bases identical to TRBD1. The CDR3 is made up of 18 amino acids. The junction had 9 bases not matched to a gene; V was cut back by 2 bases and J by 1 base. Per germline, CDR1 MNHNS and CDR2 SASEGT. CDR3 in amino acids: CASSEWSGGQGSNQPQHF. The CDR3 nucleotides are TGTGCCAGCAGTGAATGGTCAGGAGGACAGGGGAGCAATCAGCCCCAGCATTTT.

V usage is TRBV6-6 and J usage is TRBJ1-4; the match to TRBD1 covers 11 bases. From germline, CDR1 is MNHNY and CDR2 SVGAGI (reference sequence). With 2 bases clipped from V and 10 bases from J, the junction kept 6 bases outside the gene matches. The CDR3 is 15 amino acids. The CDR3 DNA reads TGTGCCAGCAGTTACCTGGGACAGGGGGGCGTAAAACTGTTTTTT. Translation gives CASSYLGQGGVKLFF.

CDR3 loop: CASSLAGSSYEQYF. CDR3 sequence (DNA): TGTGCCAGCAGCTTAGCGGGGAGCTCCTACGAGCAGTACTTC. The gene calls are TRBV7-8 and TRBJ2-7; a possible D gene is TRBD2 (5 bases). The CDR3 has 14 residues. Trimming pared 0 bases from V and 0 bases from J, leaving 6 bases between. Germline V gene sequence: CDR1 SGHVS, CDR2 FQNEAQ.

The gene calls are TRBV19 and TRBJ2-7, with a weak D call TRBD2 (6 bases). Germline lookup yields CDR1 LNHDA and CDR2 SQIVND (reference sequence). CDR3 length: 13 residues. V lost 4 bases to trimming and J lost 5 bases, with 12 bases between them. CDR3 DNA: TGTGCCAGTAGTACCCACGGGACTGACGAGCAGTACTTC. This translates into CASSTHGTDEQYF.

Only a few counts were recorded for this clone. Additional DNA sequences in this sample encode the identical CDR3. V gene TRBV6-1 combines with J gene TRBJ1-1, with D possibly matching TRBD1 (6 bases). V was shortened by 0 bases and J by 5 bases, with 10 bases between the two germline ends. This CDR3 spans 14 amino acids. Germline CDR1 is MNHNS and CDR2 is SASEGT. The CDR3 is CASSEARGQTEAFF. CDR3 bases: TGTGCCAGCAGTGAAGCTCGGGGGCAAACTGAAGCTTTCTTT.

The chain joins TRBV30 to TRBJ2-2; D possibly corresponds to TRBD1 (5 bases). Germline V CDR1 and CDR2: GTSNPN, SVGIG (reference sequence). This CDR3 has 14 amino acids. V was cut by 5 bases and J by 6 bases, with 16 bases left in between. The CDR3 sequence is CAWSAPQASGELFF. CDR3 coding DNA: TGTGCCTGGTCCGCCCCACAGGCCTCCGGGGAGCTGTTTTTT.

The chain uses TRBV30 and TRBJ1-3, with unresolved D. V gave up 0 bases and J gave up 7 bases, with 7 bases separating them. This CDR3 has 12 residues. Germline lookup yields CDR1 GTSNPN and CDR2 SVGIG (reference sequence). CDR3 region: CAWSVLGNTIYF. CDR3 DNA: TGTGCCTGGAGTGTACTAGGGAACACCATATATTTT. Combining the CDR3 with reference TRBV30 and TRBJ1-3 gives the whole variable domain SQTIHQWPATLVQPVGSPLSLECTVEGTSNPNLYWYRQAAGRGLQLLFYSVGIGQISSEVPQNLSASRPQDRQFILSSKKLLLSDSGFYLCAWSVLGNTIYFGEGSWLTVV.

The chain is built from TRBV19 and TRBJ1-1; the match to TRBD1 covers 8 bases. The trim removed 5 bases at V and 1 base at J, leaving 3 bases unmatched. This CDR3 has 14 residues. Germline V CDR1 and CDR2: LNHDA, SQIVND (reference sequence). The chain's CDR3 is CASSVGQANTEAFF. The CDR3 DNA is TGTGCCAGTAGTGTGGGACAGGCGAACACTGAAGCTTTCTTT. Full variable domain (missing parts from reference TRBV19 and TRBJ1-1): DGGITQSPKYLFRKEGQNVTLSCEQNLNHDAMYWYRQDPGQGLRLIYYSQIVNDFQKGDIAEGYSVSREKKESFPLTVTSAQKNPTAFYLCASSVGQANTEAFFGQGTRLTVV.

The CDR3 spells CASSLRQGNGYTF. The CDR3, as DNA: TGTGCCAGCAGTTTGCGACAGGGGAATGGCTACACCTTC. The rearrangement uses TRBV27 and TRBJ1-2, with TRBD1 matching over 8 bases. The CDR3 runs to 13 residues. Germline-derived CDR1 and CDR2 are MNHEY and SMNVEV (reference sequence). The V and J ends lost 3 bases and 6 bases, in that order; junction bases with no gene match: 3.

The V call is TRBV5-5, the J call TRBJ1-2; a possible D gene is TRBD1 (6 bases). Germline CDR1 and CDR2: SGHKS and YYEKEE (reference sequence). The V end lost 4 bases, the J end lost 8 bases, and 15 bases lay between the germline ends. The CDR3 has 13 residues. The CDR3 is CASSNSGAGGYTF. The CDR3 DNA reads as TGTGCCAGCAGCAACTCAGGGGCTGGGGGCTACACCTTC.

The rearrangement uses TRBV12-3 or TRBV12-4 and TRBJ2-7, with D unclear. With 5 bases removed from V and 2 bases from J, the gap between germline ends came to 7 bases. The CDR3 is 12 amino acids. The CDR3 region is CASSHLPYEQYF. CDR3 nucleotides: TGTGCCAGCAGTCACTTACCCTACGAGCAGTACTTC.

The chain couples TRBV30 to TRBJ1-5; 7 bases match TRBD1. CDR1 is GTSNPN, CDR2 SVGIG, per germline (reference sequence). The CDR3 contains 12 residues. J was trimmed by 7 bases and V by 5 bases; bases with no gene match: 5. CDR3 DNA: TGTGCCTGGGACAGGGAGGGCCAGCCCCAGCATTTT. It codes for CAWDREGQPQHF.

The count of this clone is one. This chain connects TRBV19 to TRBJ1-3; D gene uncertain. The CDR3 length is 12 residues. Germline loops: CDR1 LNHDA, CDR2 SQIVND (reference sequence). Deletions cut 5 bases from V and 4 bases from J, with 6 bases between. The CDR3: CASSYTGNTIYF. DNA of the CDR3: TGTGCCAGTAGTTACACAGGAAACACCATATATTTT.

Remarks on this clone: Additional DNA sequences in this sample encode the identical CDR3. CDR3 loop: CASSTGGRTEAFF. The CDR3 DNA reads as TGTGCCAGTAGTACAGGGGGGAGGACTGAAGCTTTCTTT. The chain is built from TRBV19 and TRBJ1-1, with 7 bases lining up with TRBD1. The CDR3 has 13 amino acids. Germline values: CDR1 LNHDA, CDR2 SQIVND (reference sequence). V was pared by 4 bases and J by 5 bases, with 4 bases of the junction left unmatched.

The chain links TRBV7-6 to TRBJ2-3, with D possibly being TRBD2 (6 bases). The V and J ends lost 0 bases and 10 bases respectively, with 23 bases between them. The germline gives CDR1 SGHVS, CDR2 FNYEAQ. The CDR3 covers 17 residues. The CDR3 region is CASSLARLSRLTGAQYF. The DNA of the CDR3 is TGTGCCAGCAGCTTAGCGCGTTTGAGTCGCTTAACGGGGGCGCAGTATTTT. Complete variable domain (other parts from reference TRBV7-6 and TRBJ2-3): GAGVSQSPRYKVTKRGQDVALRCDPISGHVSLYWYRQALGQGPEFLTYFNYEAQQDKSGLPNDRFSAERPEGSISTLTIQRTEQRDSAMYRCASSLARLSRLTGAQYFGPGTRLTVL.